This note documents a single T cell receptor (beta chain) sequence. Assay: immunoSEQ multiplex PCR; the TCRdb copy retains only in-frame clones and omits some. The sample shows about 23,000 clones, approximately 94% of them seen only once. The source of the sample is a study of blood T cell repertoires in COVID-19. Sequenced material: peripheral blood. This TCR derives from a woman aged 50 to 60 with active COVID-19.

The CDR3 DNA reads as TGTGCCAGCAAGACAGGGTCTCAGCCCCAGCATTTT. It yields the protein CASKTGSQPQHF. The chain links TRBV28 to TRBJ1-5, with 7 bases identical to TRBD1. Germline V lookup: CDR1 MDHEN, CDR2 SYDVKM. The CDR3 length is 12 residues. The V gene end was trimmed by 7 bases and the J gene end by 6 bases; junction bases not matched to a gene: 3.